This TCR beta chain emerged from a study of cytomegalovirus exposure and HLA in healthy donors. General study findings and limits: Accurate predictions that matched the HLA-A and HLA-B alleles of most subjects were reportedly made from TCR beta sequences. At a 0.05 false discovery rate, a later analysis found 15,000 to 20,000 TCR beta sequences to be associated with HLA alleles. CMV antigen specificity of a few CMV-associated chains was confirmed in vitro. The study put under 200 TCR beta chains on its list as cytomegalovirus-associated.

Only one count was recorded for this clone. What it binds is unknown. Other DNA sequences in the sample encode the same CDR3. 13 Jbeta primers and 60 Vbeta primers were used for the PCR. The method was immunoSEQ multiplex PCR; TCRdb's version includes in-frame clones alone and lacks a portion of them. The sample has 200,000 or so clones, approximately 81% seen once; the top ten hold 1% to 1.5%. Germline V gives CDR1 SEHNR, CDR2 FQNEAQ (reference sequence). V lost 0 bases to trimming and J lost 4 bases, with 9 bases between them. The CDR3 runs 14 residues. The chain couples TRBV7-9 to TRBJ2-5; the D gene is possibly TRBD2 (6 bases). This TCR was sampled from a human donor in good health. Sequencing input: PBMCs. In DNA, the CDR3 is TGTGCCAGCAGCTTAGCGGGAGGTTCAGAGACCCAGTACTTC. It codes for CASSLAGGSETQYF.